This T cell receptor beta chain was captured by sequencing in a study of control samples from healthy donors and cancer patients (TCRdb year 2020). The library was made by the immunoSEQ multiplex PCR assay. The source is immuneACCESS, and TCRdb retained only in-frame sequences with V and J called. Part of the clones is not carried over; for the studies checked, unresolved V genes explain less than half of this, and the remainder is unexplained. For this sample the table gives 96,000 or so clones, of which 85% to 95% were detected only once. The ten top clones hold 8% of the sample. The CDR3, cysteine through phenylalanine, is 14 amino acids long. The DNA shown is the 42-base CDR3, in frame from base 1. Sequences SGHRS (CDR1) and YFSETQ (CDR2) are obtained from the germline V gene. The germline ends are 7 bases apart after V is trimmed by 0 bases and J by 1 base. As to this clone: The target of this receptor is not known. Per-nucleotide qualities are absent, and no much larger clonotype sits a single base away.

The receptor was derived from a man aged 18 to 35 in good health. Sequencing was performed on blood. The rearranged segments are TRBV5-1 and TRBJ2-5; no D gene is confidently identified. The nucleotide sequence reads TGCGCCAGCAGCTTGGGAGGCAGCCAAGAGACCCAGTACTTC. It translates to CASSLGGSQETQYF.